Shown below are 4 T cell receptor beta chains from a single sample sequenced in a study of T cells in Graves' hyperthyroidism and ophthalmopathy. Using RNA transcripts as the source, TCR beta CDR3 regions were amplified. An initial round of RT-PCR targeting the TCR CDR3 relied on the HTBI primer set. TCRdb reanalysed the multiplex PCR reads using MiXCR and keeps one entry per CDR3 protein. The sample yields 200,000 to 250,000 distinct CDR3 sequences, 17% seen once. Sequenced material: blood. These receptors were collected from a man aged 50 or older with Graves' hyperthyroidism.

This clonotype was detected a few times. The V gene is TRBV20-1, the J gene TRBJ2-1; D gene ambiguous. Germline assignment: CDR1 DFQATT and CDR2 SNEGSKA (reference sequence). This CDR3 is built from 15 residues. Trimming cost V 1 base and J 5 bases, with 15 bases left between them. The CDR3 nucleotides are TGCAGTGCTAGAGTTTTCAAGGGTTCTAACAATGAGCAGTTCTTC. Its translation: CSARVFKGSNNEQFF.

Remarks on this clonotype: This may be a read error, as it is one base from a much larger clone. The chain joins TRBV10-3 to TRBJ2-1; D call uncertain. Trimming pared 1 base from V and 9 bases from J, leaving 7 bases between. The CDR3 loop spans 12 amino acids. Per germline, CDR1 ENHRY and CDR2 SYGVKD. CDR3 nucleotide sequence: TGTGCCATCAGTGAGTATAGGAGTGAGCAGTTCTTC. As protein: CAISEYRSEQFF.

This clonotype was observed a few times. This chain connects TRBV2 to TRBJ1-5; unclear D gene. V shed 8 bases and J shed 0 bases, with 14 bases lying between them. The germline V gene has CDR1 SNHLY and CDR2 FYNNEI. The CDR3 has 15 amino acids. CDR3 amino acids: CASRLEELSNQPQHF. The CDR3, as DNA: TGTGCCAGCCGGTTGGAGGAACTTAGCAATCAGCCCCAGCATTTT.

The chain combines TRBV5-1 with TRBJ2-7; D is unclear. CDR1 and CDR2 (germline): SGHRS, YFSETQ. Trimming cost V 0 bases and J 4 bases, with 11 bases left between them. The CDR3 is made up of 14 amino acids. This CDR3 reads CASSLAAQFYEQYF. The CDR3 DNA sequence: TGCGCCAGCAGCTTGGCCGCACAGTTTTACGAGCAGTACTTC.